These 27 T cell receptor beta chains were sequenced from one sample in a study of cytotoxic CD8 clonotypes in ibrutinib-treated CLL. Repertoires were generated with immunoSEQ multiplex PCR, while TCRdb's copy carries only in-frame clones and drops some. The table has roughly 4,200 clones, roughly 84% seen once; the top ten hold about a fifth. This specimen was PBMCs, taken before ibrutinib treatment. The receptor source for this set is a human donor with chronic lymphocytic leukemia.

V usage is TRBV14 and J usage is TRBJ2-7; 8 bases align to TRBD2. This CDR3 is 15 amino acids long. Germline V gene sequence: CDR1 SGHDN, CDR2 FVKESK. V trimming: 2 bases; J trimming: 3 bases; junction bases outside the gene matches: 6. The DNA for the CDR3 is TGTGCCAGCAGCCAACTCGGACTAGCCAACTACGAGCAGTACTTC. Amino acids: CASSQLGLANYEQYF.

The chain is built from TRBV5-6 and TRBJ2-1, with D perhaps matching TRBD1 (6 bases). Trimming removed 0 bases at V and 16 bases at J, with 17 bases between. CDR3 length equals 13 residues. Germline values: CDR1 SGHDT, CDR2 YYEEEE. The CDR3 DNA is TGTGCCAGCAGCTTGGCCGGGACAAGGATGTCCTTCTTC. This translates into CASSLAGTRMSFF. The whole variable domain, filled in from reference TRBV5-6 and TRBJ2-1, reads DAGVTQSPTHLIKTRGQQVTLRCSPKSGHDTVSWYQQALGQGPQFIFQYYEEEERQRGNFPDRFSGHQFPNYSSELNVNALLLGDSALYLCASSLAGTRMSFFGPGTRLTVL.

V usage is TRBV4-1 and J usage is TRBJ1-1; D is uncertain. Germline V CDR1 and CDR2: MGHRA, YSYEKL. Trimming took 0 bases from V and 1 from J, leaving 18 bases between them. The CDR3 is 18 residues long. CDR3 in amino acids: CASSQDGGYILSNTEAFF. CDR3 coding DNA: TGCGCCAGCAGCCAAGATGGAGGCTACATCCTTTCGAACACTGAAGCTTTCTTT.

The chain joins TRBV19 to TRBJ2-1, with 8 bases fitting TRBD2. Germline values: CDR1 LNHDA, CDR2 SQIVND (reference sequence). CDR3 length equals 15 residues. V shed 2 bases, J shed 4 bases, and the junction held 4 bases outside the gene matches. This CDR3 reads CASSIRLAGYNEQFF. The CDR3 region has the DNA TGTGCCAGTAGTATAAGGCTAGCGGGTTACAATGAGCAGTTCTTC.

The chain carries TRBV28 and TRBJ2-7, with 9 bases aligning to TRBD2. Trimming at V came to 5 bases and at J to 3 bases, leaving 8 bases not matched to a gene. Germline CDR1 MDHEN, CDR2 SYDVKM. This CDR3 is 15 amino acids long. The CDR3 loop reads CASSPLSGRYYEQYF. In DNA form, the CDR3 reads TGTGCCAGCAGTCCCCTCAGCGGGAGGTACTACGAGCAGTACTTC. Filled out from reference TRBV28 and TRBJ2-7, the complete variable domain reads DVKVTQSSRYLVKRTGEKVFLECVQDMDHENMFWYRQDPGLGLRLIYFSYDVKMKEKGDIPEGYSVSREKKERFSLILESASTNQTSMYLCASSPLSGRYYEQYFGPGTRLTVT.

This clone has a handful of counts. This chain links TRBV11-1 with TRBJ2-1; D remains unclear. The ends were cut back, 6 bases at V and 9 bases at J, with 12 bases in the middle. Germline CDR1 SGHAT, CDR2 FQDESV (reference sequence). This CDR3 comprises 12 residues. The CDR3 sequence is CASRGQVREQFF. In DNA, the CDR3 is TGTGCCAGCAGGGGCCAGGTGCGTGAGCAGTTCTTC.

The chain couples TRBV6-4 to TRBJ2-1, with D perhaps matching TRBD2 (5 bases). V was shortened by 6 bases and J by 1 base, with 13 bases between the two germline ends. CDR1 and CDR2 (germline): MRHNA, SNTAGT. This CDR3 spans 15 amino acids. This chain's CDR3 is CASRITRISYNEQFF. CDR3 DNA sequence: TGTGCCAGCAGGATTACTAGAATTTCCTACAATGAGCAGTTCTTC.

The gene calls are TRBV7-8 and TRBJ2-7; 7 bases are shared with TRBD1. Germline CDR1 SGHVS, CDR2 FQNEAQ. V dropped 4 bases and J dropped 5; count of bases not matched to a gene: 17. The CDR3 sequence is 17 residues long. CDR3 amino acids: CASSWQTGTEVLDEQYF. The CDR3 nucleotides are TGTGCCAGCAGCTGGCAGACCGGGACAGAGGTTTTAGACGAGCAGTACTTC.

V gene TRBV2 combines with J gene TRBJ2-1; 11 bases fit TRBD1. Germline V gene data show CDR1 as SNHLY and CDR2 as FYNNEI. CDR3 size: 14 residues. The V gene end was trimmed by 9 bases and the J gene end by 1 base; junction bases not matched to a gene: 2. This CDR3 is CASGQGASYNEQFF. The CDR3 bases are TGTGCCAGTGGACAGGGGGCATCCTACAATGAGCAGTTCTTC.

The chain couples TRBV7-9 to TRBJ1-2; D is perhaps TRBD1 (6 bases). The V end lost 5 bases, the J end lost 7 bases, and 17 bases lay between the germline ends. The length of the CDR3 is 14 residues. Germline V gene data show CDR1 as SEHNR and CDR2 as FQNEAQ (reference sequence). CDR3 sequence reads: CASSRPGGAGGYTF. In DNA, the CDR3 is TGTGCCAGCAGCCGCCCCGGGGGCGCGGGTGGCTACACCTTC.

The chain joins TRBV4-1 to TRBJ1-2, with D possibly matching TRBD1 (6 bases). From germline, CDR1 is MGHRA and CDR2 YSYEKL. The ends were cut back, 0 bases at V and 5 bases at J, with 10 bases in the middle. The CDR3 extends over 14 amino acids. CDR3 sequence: CASSQDVQGYGYTF. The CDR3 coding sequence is TGCGCCAGCAGCCAAGATGTACAGGGTTATGGCTACACCTTC.

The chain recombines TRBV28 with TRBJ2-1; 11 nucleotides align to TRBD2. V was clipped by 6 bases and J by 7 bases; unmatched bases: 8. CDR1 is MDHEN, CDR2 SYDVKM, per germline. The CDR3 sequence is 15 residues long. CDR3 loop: CASRLLAGEDNEQFF. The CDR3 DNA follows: TGTGCCAGCAGACTACTAGCGGGAGAGGATAATGAGCAGTTCTTC.

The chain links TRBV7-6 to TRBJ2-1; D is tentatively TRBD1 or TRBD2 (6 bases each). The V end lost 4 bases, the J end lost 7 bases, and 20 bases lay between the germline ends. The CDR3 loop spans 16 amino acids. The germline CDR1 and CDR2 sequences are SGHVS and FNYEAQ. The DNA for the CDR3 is TGTGCCAGCAGCTCTATAGGGGGGTTGGGGCAAAATGAGCAGTTCTTC. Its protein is CASSSIGGLGQNEQFF. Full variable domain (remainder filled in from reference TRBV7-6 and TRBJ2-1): GAGVSQSPRYKVTKRGQDVALRCDPISGHVSLYWYRQALGQGPEFLTYFNYEAQQDKSGLPNDRFSAERPEGSISTLTIQRTEQRDSAMYRCASSSIGGLGQNEQFFGPGTRLTVL.

CDR3 bases: TGTGCCAGCAGTGAAGCGAGGGGGCCGAGATATGGCTACACCTTC. Its translation is CASSEARGPRYGYTF. This chain connects TRBV6-1 to TRBJ1-2, with 7 bases aligning to TRBD1. V trimming: 0 bases; J trimming: 5 bases; junction bases outside the gene matches: 6. The length of the CDR3 is 15 residues. Per germline, CDR1 MNHNS and CDR2 SASEGT.

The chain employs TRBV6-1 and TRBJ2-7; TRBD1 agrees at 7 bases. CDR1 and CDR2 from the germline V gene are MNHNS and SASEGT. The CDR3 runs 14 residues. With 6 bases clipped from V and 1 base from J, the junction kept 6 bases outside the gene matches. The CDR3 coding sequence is TGTGCCAGCAGGGATCCGGGACAGTCCTACGAGCAGTACTTC. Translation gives CASRDPGQSYEQYF.

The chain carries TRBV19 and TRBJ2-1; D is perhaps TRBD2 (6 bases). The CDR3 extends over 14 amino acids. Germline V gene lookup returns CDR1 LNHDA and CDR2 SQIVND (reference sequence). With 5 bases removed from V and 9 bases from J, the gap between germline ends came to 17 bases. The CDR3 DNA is TGTGCCAGTAGTGCGGGACTCCGCAATGGTGAGCAGTTCTTC. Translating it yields CASSAGLRNGEQFF.

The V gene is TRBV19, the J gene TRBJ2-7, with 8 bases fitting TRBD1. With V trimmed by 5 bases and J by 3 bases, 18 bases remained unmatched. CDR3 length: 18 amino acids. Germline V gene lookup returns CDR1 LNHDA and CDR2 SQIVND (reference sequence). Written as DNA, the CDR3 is TGTGCCAGTAGTCCCCTAGGGATTCCGGGACAGGTTTTCTACGAGCAGTACTTC. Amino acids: CASSPLGIPGQVFYEQYF.

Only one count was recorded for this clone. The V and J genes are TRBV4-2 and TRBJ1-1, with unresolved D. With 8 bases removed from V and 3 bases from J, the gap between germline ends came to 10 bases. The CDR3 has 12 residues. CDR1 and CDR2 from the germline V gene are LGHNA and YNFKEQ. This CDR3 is CASGERDTEAFF. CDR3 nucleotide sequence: TGTGCCAGCGGGGAAAGGGACACTGAAGCTTTCTTT.

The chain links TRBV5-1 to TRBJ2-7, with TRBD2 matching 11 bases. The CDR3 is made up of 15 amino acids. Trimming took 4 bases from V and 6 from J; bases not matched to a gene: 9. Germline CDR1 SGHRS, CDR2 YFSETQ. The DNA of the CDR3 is TGCGCCAGCAGCATAACTAGCGGGAGCACCCCCGAGCAGTACTTC. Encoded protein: CASSITSGSTPEQYF.

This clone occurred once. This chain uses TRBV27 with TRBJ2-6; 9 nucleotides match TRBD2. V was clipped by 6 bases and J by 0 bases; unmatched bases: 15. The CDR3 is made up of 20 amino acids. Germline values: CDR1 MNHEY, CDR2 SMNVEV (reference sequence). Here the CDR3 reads CASRKRIEAGGRSGANVLTF. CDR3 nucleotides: TGTGCCAGCAGAAAGCGAATTGAAGCGGGAGGTCGCTCTGGGGCCAACGTCCTGACTTTC. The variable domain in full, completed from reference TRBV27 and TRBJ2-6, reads EAQVTQNPRYLITVTGKKLTVTCSQNMNHEYMSWYRQDPGLGLRQIYYSMNVEVTDKGDVPEGYKVSRKEKRNFPLILESPSPNQTSLYFCASRKRIEAGGRSGANVLTFGAGSRLTVL.

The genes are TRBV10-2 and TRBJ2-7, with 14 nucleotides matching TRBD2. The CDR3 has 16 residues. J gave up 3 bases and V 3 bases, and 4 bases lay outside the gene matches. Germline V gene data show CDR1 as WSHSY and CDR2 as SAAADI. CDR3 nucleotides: TGCGCCAGCAGTGAACACGGGACTAGCGGGAGCTACGAGCAGTACTTC. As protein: CASSEHGTSGSYEQYF.

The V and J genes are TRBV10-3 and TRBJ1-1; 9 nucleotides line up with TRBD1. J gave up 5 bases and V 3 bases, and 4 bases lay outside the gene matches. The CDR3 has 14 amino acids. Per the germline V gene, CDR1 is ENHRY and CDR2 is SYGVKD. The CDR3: CAISERQGGTEAFF. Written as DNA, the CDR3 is TGTGCCATCAGTGAACGACAGGGGGGGACTGAAGCTTTCTTT.

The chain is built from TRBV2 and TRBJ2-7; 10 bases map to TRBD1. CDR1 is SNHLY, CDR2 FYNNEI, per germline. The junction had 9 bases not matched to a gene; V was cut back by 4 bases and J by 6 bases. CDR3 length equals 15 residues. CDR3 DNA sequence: TGTGCCAGCAGTGGCTCCGGGACAGGGGTAGGCGAGCAGTACTTC. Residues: CASSGSGTGVGEQYF.

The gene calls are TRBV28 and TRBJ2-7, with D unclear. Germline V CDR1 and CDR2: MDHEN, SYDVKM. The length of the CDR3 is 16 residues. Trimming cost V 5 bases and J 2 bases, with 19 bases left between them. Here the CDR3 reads CASSTTLGRSPYEQYF. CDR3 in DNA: TGTGCCAGCAGTACCACCCTGGGCCGATCCCCCTACGAGCAGTACTTC.

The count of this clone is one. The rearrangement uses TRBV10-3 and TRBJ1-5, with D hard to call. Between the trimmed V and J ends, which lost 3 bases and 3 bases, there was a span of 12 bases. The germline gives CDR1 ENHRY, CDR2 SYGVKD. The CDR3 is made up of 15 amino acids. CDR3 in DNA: TGTGCCATCAGTGATCCCGGACGGTCCAATCAGCCCCAGCATTTT. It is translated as CAISDPGRSNQPQHF.

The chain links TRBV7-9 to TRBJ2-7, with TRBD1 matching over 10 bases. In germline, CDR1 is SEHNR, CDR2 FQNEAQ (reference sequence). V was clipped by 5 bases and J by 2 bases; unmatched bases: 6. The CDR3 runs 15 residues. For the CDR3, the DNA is TGTGCCAGCAGCCACTCGACAGGGGGCCCCTACGAGCAGTACTTC. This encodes CASSHSTGGPYEQYF.

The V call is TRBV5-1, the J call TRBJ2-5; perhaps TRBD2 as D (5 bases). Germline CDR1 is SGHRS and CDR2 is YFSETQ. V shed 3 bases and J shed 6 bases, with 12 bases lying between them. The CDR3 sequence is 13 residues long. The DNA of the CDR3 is TGCGCCAGCAGCTATGGGGAGACAAAGACCCAGTACTTC. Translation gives CASSYGETKTQYF.